The sequence of this TCR beta chain was determined in a study of CDR3 diversity in severe acne. The CDR3 loop spans 16 amino acids. The ends lost 5 bases at V and 4 bases at J; junction bases unmatched: 11. Germline values: CDR1 SGHTA, CDR2 FQGNSA. TCRdb re-called the PCR reads through MiXCR, storing one row per CDR3 protein. This table has more than 80,000 distinct CDR3 sequences, about half appearing once. The origin of this receptor is a male donor with severe acne vulgaris. The gene calls are TRBV7-2 and TRBJ2-5; TRBD2 matches 9 bases. Material for sequencing was blood. The CDR3 DNA reads TGTGCCAGCAGCCAAGCGGGAGGTGAGAGGGGAGAGACCCAGTACTTC. It translates to CASSQAGGERGETQYF. Looking up the rest from reference TRBV7-2 and TRBJ2-5 gives the full variable domain: GAGVSQSPSNKVTEKGKDVELRCDPISGHTALYWYRQSLGQGLEFLIYFQGNSAPDKSGLPSDRFSAERTGGSVSTLTIQRTQQEDSAVYLCASSQAGGERGETQYFGPGTRLLVL.